These 29 T cell receptor beta chains were all obtained from the same sample, sequenced in a study of tissue T cells after allogeneic stem cell transplantation. Some clones are missing from TCRdb's copy, which holds only in-frame ones; the method was immunoSEQ multiplex PCR. The sample yields tens of thousands of clones, about three quarters seen once. The sequencing input was sorted cells pooled from one or two spleens. These receptors were collected from a pool of C57BL/6 mice in good health.

As regards this clone: Each gene name is a mouse one. The missing CDR3 end, 1 residue past where the read stops, is filled in from the germline J gene. The rearrangement links TRBV1 to TRBJ1-6; D is undetermined. TRBJ1-6 is sorted into the ORF group, with uncertain function. CDR1 and CDR2 from the germline V gene are NSQYPW and LRSPGD (reference sequence). The V end was cut by 3 bases, the J end by 0 bases, with 9 bases between. The length of the CDR3 is 16 residues. The CDR3 loop is CTCSAEQPSYNSPLYF. The CDR3 bases that were read are TGCACCTGCAGTGCGGAACAGCCTTCCTATAATTCGCCCCTCTAC.

Note on this clone: Gene labels here are mouse ones. From the germline J gene comes the end of the CDR3, since the read stops 1 residue before it. In the same sample, other DNA sequences code for this CDR3. The rearrangement uses TRBV12-1 and TRBJ2-5; 7 nucleotides match TRBD1. Losses at the gene ends were 2 bases for V and 2 bases for J; bases not matched to a gene: 3. This CDR3 is 14 amino acids long. The germline V gene encodes CDR1 SGHSN and CDR2 HYEKVE. CDR3 bases read: TGTGCCAGCTCTCCTACAGGGGTCCAAGACACCCAGTAC. Translation: CASSPTGVQDTQY. The entire CDR3 protein is CASSPTGVQDTQYF.

Comment on this clone: These gene names are mouse names. The CDR3 goes on 1 residue after the read ends, and that part is filled in from the germline J gene. The V call is TRBV13-2, the J call TRBJ2-3, with TRBD2 matching over 7 bases. Trimming cost V 3 bases and J 0 bases; bases outside gene matches: 4. CDR1 and CDR2 (germline): NNHNN, SYGAGS (reference sequence). This CDR3 comprises 15 residues. This chain's CDR3 is CASGADWVSAETLYF. The DNA read from the CDR3 is TGTGCCAGCGGTGCCGACTGGGTTAGTGCAGAAACGCTGTAT.

On this clone itself: Mouse germline and gene names are used. The CDR3 end lies 1 residue beyond the end of the read and is filled in from the germline J gene. The chain combines TRBV13-2 with TRBJ1-1; weak D call: TRBD1 (5 bases). Trimming took off 0 bases at V and 4 bases at J, with 16 bases between the two ends. The CDR3 has 16 amino acids. Per the germline V gene, CDR1 is NNHNN and CDR2 is SYGAGS (reference sequence). The part of the CDR3 DNA that was read is TGTGCCAGCGGTGATGAGAGGGCAGGGAGAGGCACAGAAGTCTTC. Translating it yields CASGDERAGRGTEVF. The complete CDR3 reads CASGDERAGRGTEVFF.

With regard to this clone: Mouse germline and gene names are used. The read stops 1 residue short of the end of the CDR3; the missing end is completed from the germline J gene. The rearrangement uses TRBV26 and TRBJ2-4, with TRBD2 matching over 13 bases. The CDR3 is 16 residues long. With 4 bases clipped from V and 0 bases from J, the junction kept 1 base outside the gene matches. Germline loops: CDR1 KGHPV, CDR2 FQNQEV (reference sequence). The DNA read from the CDR3 is TGTGCCAGCAGTCCGGGACTGGGGGGGAGTCAAAACACCTTGTAC. It codes for CASSPGLGGSQNTLY. The CDR3 as a whole reads CASSPGLGGSQNTLYF.

About this clone: Here the gene names and germline are mouse. Coverage ceases 1 residue before the CDR3 finishes, and the germline J gene fills in the end. The chain has TRBV16 and TRBJ2-2; 10 bases fit TRBD1. The CDR3 extends over 16 amino acids. CDR1 SGHSA and CDR2 FRNQAP come from the germline V gene. The trim removed 5 bases at V and 0 bases at J, leaving 3 bases unmatched. CDR3 bases read: TGTGCAAGCAGCCCCGGGACAGGGGCAAACACCGGGCAGCTCTAC. Translation gives CASSPGTGANTGQLY. The CDR3 reads in full as CASSPGTGANTGQLYF.

On this clone itself: Mouse gene names apply. The read finishes 1 residue shy of the CDR3 end, and the germline J gene is used to complete it. Distinct nucleotide sequences in the sample also encode this CDR3. This chain connects TRBV3 to TRBJ2-1; D is unresolved. The CDR3 sequence is 13 residues long. V was trimmed by 1 base and J by 1 base, leaving 2 bases between them. CDR1 and CDR2 from the germline V gene are SNHLY and FYNGKV (reference sequence). Incomplete CDR3 DNA: TGTGCCAGCAGCTTAGACAACTATGCTGAGCAGTTC. This encodes CASSLDNYAEQF. The CDR3 in full is CASSLDNYAEQFF.

About this clone: The gene names given are mouse names. The observed sequence ends 1 residue before the CDR3 terminus, with the missing tail filled in from the germline J gene. The chain has TRBV15 and TRBJ2-7; perhaps TRBD1 as D (6 bases). Germline assignment: CDR1 SGHND and CDR2 FRSKSL. V was cut by 5 bases and J by 2 bases, with 10 bases left in between. The CDR3 loop spans 13 amino acids. This chain's CDR3 is CASSLGTPYEQYF. CDR3 DNA, as far as it was read: TGTGCCAGCAGTCTCGGGACACCCTATGAACAGTAC.

As to this clone: Genes and germline are mouse. The read gets to within 1 residue of the CDR3 end, and the germline J gene fills in the rest. The chain couples TRBV15 to TRBJ1-1, with D possibly TRBD1 on 5 matching bases. CDR3 length: 16 amino acids. CDR1 SGHND and CDR2 FRSKSL come from the germline V gene. V was clipped by 3 bases and J by 0 bases, with 14 bases between them. The covered CDR3 bases are TGTGCCAGCAGTTTGGTTTTTACAGGCACAAACACAGAAGTCTTC. It is translated as CASSLVFTGTNTEVF. The full CDR3 protein reads CASSLVFTGTNTEVFF.

Concerning this clone: Gene names denote mouse genes. The read falls 1 residue short of the CDR3 end, and the missing part is taken from the germline J gene. V is TRBV31 and J is TRBJ2-7, with TRBD2 matching over 9 bases. Germline CDR1 GKSSPN, CDR2 SITVG. Germline trimming cut 0 bases from V and 6 bases from J; bases unmatched to any gene: 6. The length of the CDR3 is 14 residues. The covered CDR3 bases are TGTGCCTGGAGTCTTAAACTGGGGGGTTTTGAACAGTAC. Residues: CAWSLKLGGFEQY. The complete CDR3 protein is CAWSLKLGGFEQYF. Looking up the rest from reference TRBV31 and TRBJ2-7 gives the full variable domain: AQTIHQWPVAEIKAVGSPLSLGCTIKGKSSPNLYWYWQATGGTLQQLFYSITVGQVESVVQLNLSASRPKDDQFILSTEKLLLSHSGFYLCAWSLKLGGFEQYFGPGTRLTVL.

This clone has a handful of counts. Gene names and germline match the mouse. The read halts 1 residue ahead of the CDR3 end, with the missing end drawn from the germline J gene. Other DNA sequences from this sample encode an identical CDR3 as well. This chain uses TRBV3 with TRBJ2-7; 9 bases are a match to TRBD2. CDR1 SNHLY and CDR2 FYNGKV come from the germline V gene (reference sequence). The CDR3 sequence is 14 residues long. V shed 4 bases, J shed 1 base, and the junction held 2 bases outside the gene matches. The CDR3 loop reads CASSSTGGSYEQYF. CDR3 bases read: TGTGCCAGCAGCTCGACTGGGGGTTCCTATGAACAGTAC.

On this clone itself: Here the gene names and germline are mouse. The CDR3 here is CASRTSSAETLYF. Incomplete CDR3 DNA: TGTGCCAGCAGGACATCTAGTGCAGAAACGCTGTAT. The chain carries TRBV4 and TRBJ2-3; D remains unclear. The read stops 1 residue short of the end of the CDR3; the missing end is completed from the germline J gene. Trimming stripped 6 bases from V and 0 bases from J, with 7 bases between. CDR3 length equals 13 residues. Germline CDR1 reads LGHDT; CDR2 reads YNNKQL (reference sequence).

Concerning this clone itself: Gene names denote mouse genes. The read ends 1 residue early relative to the CDR3; the germline J gene fills the gap. The chain carries TRBV19 and TRBJ1-1; D is possibly TRBD1 (6 bases). V lost 2 bases, J lost 8 bases, and 7 bases lay in between. The CDR3 length is 11 residues. Germline V lookup: CDR1 FNHDT, CDR2 SITEND (reference sequence). CDR3 loop: CASSIRGEVFF. CDR3 DNA (partial): TGTGCCAGCAGTATCAGGGGCGAAGTCTTC.

Note on this clone: The listed genes are named as in mouse. The missing CDR3 end, 1 residue past where the read stops, is filled in from the germline J gene. The chain carries TRBV31 and TRBJ1-1; TRBD1 matches 10 bases. Germline values: CDR1 GKSSPN, CDR2 SITVG. The CDR3 totals 12 residues. With 8 bases clipped from V and 4 bases from J, the junction kept 4 bases outside the gene matches. The CDR3 spells CARQGAGTEVFF. CDR3 bases read: TGTGCCAGACAGGGGGCGGGCACAGAAGTCTTC. The whole variable domain, remainder taken from reference TRBV31 and TRBJ1-1, is AQTIHQWPVAEIKAVGSPLSLGCTIKGKSSPNLYWYWQATGGTLQQLFYSITVGQVESVVQLNLSASRPKDDQFILSTEKLLLSHSGFYLCARQGAGTEVFFGKGTRLTVV.

Remarks on this clone: Here the gene names and germline are mouse. The read finishes 1 residue shy of the CDR3 end, and the germline J gene is used to complete it. The chain uses TRBV4 and TRBJ2-7; 14 nucleotides align to TRBD2. This CDR3 is 14 amino acids long. The ends lost 5 bases at V and 5 bases at J; junction bases unmatched: 2. Germline lookup yields CDR1 LGHDT and CDR2 YNNKQL (reference sequence). CDR3 DNA (partial): TGTGCCAGCAGCAGGGACTGGGGGGGCGATGAACAGTAC. Protein: CASSRDWGGDEQY. The complete CDR3 protein is CASSRDWGGDEQYF.

In the case of this clone: The genes and germline here are from mouse. Read sequence stops 1 residue before the CDR3 end, and the germline J gene provides the missing end. The rearrangement uses TRBV3 and TRBJ1-6; D might be TRBD1 (6 bases). TRBJ1-6 is known as an ORF, though its function is uncertain. Germline V CDR1 and CDR2: SNHLY, FYNGKV (reference sequence). This CDR3 is 14 amino acids long. The ends were cut back, 5 bases at V and 3 bases at J, with 8 bases in the middle. The sequenced CDR3 bases are TGTGCCAGCAGCCGGGACAACTATAATTCGCCCCTCTAC. It yields the protein CASSRDNYNSPLY. The CDR3 as a whole reads CASSRDNYNSPLYF.

This clone has only a few counts. Gene names denote mouse genes. Read coverage stops 1 residue before the CDR3 terminus; the germline J gene supplies the remainder. Other DNA variants within this sample encode the same CDR3. This chain connects TRBV31 to TRBJ2-7, with a tentative D call TRBD2 (6 bases). The germline V gene has CDR1 GKSSPN and CDR2 SITVG. Trimming left V 0 bases short and J 3 bases short, with 6 bases between. CDR3 length: 12 amino acids. The CDR3 reads CAWSLGGYEQYF. CDR3 DNA (partial): TGTGCCTGGAGTCTGGGGGGCTATGAACAGTAC. Variable domain in full (rest from reference TRBV31 and TRBJ2-7): AQTIHQWPVAEIKAVGSPLSLGCTIKGKSSPNLYWYWQATGGTLQQLFYSITVGQVESVVQLNLSASRPKDDQFILSTEKLLLSHSGFYLCAWSLGGYEQYFGPGTRLTVL.

A word on this clone: The gene symbols are mouse symbols. The read ends 1 residue early relative to the CDR3; the germline J gene fills the gap. This chain links TRBV26 with TRBJ2-7; 9 bases match TRBD1. V lost 3 bases and J lost 3; bases outside the gene matches: 3. Germline CDR1 reads KGHPV; CDR2 reads FQNQEV (reference sequence). CDR3 size: 14 residues. CDR3 residues: CASSLRTGDYEQYF. The sequenced CDR3 bases are TGTGCCAGCAGTCTAAGGACAGGGGACTATGAACAGTAC.

This clone has only a few counts. Gene names follow the mouse nomenclature. The CDR3 end falls 1 residue outside the read, so it is completed with the germline J gene. The chain employs TRBV19 and TRBJ2-7; 9 nucleotides agree with TRBD2. The CDR3 has 14 amino acids. Germline V gives CDR1 FNHDT, CDR2 SITEND (reference sequence). J gave up 4 bases and V 2 bases, and 4 bases lay outside the gene matches. Incomplete CDR3 DNA: TGTGCCAGCAGTATTCGGCTGGGGGGGTATGAACAGTAC. Its translation: CASSIRLGGYEQY. The complete CDR3 sequence is CASSIRLGGYEQYF.

This clone turned up a few times. Gene names denote mouse genes. The CDR3 end lies 1 residue beyond the end of the read and is filled in from the germline J gene. The V gene is TRBV20, the J gene TRBJ2-2; D unresolved. V was shortened by 1 base and J by 0 bases, with 6 bases between the two germline ends. CDR3 length: 14 residues. CDR1 GFQATS and CDR2 STVNSAI come from the germline V gene. The DNA read from the CDR3 is TGTGGTGCTAGGGTGGCAGCAAACACCGGGCAGCTCTAC. Protein sequence: CGARVAANTGQLY. The whole CDR3 region reads CGARVAANTGQLYF.

Comment on this clone: Genes here carry mouse names. The read falls 1 residue short of the CDR3 end, and the missing part is taken from the germline J gene. Other DNA sequences within the sample encode an identical CDR3. This chain links TRBV19 with TRBJ1-1; D might be TRBD1 (6 bases). V was clipped by 1 base and J by 1 base, with 8 bases between them. CDR3 length: 14 residues. Per germline, CDR1 FNHDT and CDR2 SITEND (reference sequence). CDR3 sequence reads: CASSILRGNTEVFF. The sequenced CDR3 bases are TGTGCCAGCAGTATACTCAGGGGAAACACAGAAGTCTTC.

Concerning this clone itself: Mouse germline and gene names are used. The read ends 1 residue shy of where the CDR3 ends; the end is completed using the germline J gene. This sequence joins TRBV13-1 and TRBJ2-5; weak D call: TRBD2 (5 bases). The CDR3 has 14 amino acids. Germline V gives CDR1 NSHNY, CDR2 SYGAGN. V was shortened by 0 bases and J by 2 bases, with 7 bases between the two germline ends. The sequenced part of the CDR3 DNA is TGTGCCAGCAGTGATGCCCTGGGCCAAGACACCCAGTAC. Protein product: CASSDALGQDTQY. The CDR3 reads in full as CASSDALGQDTQYF.

Concerning this clone itself: The genes are named according to mouse. Sequencing ends 1 residue short of the CDR3 end; the germline J gene provides the rest. The identical CDR3 is also encoded by other nucleotide sequences in the sample. The chain has TRBV12-1 and TRBJ2-5; maybe TRBD2 (6 bases). V lost 0 bases, J lost 2 bases, and 11 bases lay in between. The CDR3 contains 15 residues. Per germline, CDR1 SGHSN and CDR2 HYEKVE. CDR3 DNA (partial): TGTGCCAGCTCTCTCGAAGGTGGGGGCCAAGACACCCAGTAC. This codes for CASSLEGGGQDTQY. The entire CDR3 protein is CASSLEGGGQDTQYF.

Comment on this clone: Gene and germline names: mouse. The CDR3 end is not reached by the read, which stops 1 residue before it; the germline J gene fills it in. Other DNA sequences in the sample encode the same CDR3. This chain joins TRBV16 and TRBJ1-4; D is undetermined. V was trimmed by 1 base and J by 1 base, leaving 4 bases between them. This CDR3 is built from 14 residues. Germline CDR1 is SGHSA and CDR2 is FRNQAP. CDR3 in amino acids: CASSLGGSNERLFF. CDR3 DNA (partial): TGTGCAAGCAGCTTAGGGGGTTCCAACGAAAGATTATTT.

As concerns this clone: Gene labels here are mouse ones. The read terminates 1 residue before the CDR3 end, so the remaining end is supplied by the germline J gene. The chain carries TRBV13-2 and TRBJ2-7; the match to TRBD1 covers 8 bases. The CDR3 is made up of 12 amino acids. The germline V gene has CDR1 NNHNN and CDR2 SYGAGS (reference sequence). Germline trimming cut 4 bases from V and 7 bases from J; bases unmatched to any gene: 4. The CDR3 loop is CASGIQGEEQYF. CDR3 bases read: TGTGCCAGCGGTATACAGGGGGAGGAACAGTAC.

Details on this clone: The genes are named according to mouse. The read ends 1 residue shy of where the CDR3 ends; the end is completed using the germline J gene. This sequence joins TRBV19 and TRBJ1-4, with TRBD1 matching over 10 bases. CDR1 is FNHDT and CDR2 is SITEND in the germline V gene (reference sequence). This CDR3 spans 15 amino acids. Losses at the gene ends were 5 bases for V and 6 bases for J; bases not matched to a gene: 7. The CDR3 reads CASSYDRGPDERLFF. Partial CDR3 DNA: TGTGCCAGCAGCTACGACAGGGGGCCAGACGAAAGATTATTT.

A single count supports this clone. Mouse gene names and germline throughout. The CDR3 reads CASSDVDRLISNERLFF. The sequenced CDR3 bases are TGTGCCAGCAGTGACGTCGACAGGCTTATTTCCAACGAAAGATTATTT. The chain joins TRBV13-1 to TRBJ1-4; perhaps TRBD1 as D (6 bases). The missing CDR3 end, 1 residue past where the read stops, is filled in from the germline J gene. The CDR3 extends over 17 amino acids. Germline CDR1 and CDR2: NSHNY and SYGAGN. V lost 2 bases, J lost 0 bases, and 14 bases lay in between.

The sample holds one count of this clone. Gene names are mouse gene names. Coverage ceases 1 residue before the CDR3 finishes, and the germline J gene fills in the end. V is TRBV29 and J is TRBJ1-2; 10 bases are shared with TRBD1. The CDR3 has 14 residues. CDR1 is MSHET, CDR2 SYDVDS, per germline. After removal of 4 bases from V and 2 bases from J, the junction contained 1 base not matched to a gene. CDR3 loop: CASSWTGGNSDYTF. CDR3 bases read: TGTGCTAGCAGTTGGACAGGGGGGAACTCCGACTACACC.

A word on this clone: Gene names refer to mouse genes. The CDR3 end lies 1 residue beyond the end of the read and is filled in from the germline J gene. The chain combines TRBV13-2 with TRBJ2-4; 7 nucleotides align to TRBD1. The junction had 4 bases not matched to a gene; V was cut back by 3 bases and J by 3 bases. The CDR3 extends over 14 amino acids. Germline values: CDR1 NNHNN, CDR2 SYGAGS (reference sequence). The CDR3 spells CASGATGTQNTLYF. Partial CDR3 DNA: TGTGCCAGCGGTGCGACAGGGACCCAAAACACCTTGTAC.